Below, 9 T cell receptor beta chains from the same sample are listed, as sequenced in a study of identical twins. MiXCR, applied by TCRdb to the 5' RACE reads, yields one record per CDR3 protein. In the table there are roughly 710,000 distinct CDR3 sequences, around 5.7% of which are singletons. Sequenced input: naive T cells sorted from blood. The receptors shown here come from a man younger than 35 in good health.

This clonotype was counted ten times or more. V is TRBV4-2 and J is TRBJ2-1; 9 bases are shared with TRBD2. Germline lookup yields CDR1 LGHNA and CDR2 YNFKEQ. The length of the CDR3 is 16 residues. V lost 5 bases, J lost 2 bases, and 7 bases stayed unmatched. CDR3 DNA: TGTGCCAGCAGCAAGTCTTTAGCGGGAGCCTACAATGAGCAGTTCTTC. This encodes CASSKSLAGAYNEQFF.

This clonotype was seen only a few times. The V and J genes are TRBV27 and TRBJ2-2; tentative D call: TRBD1 (7 bases). The V and J ends lost 6 bases and 6 bases respectively, with 11 bases between them. CDR1 is MNHEY, CDR2 SMNVEV, per germline (reference sequence). The CDR3 has 13 amino acids. CDR3 sequence (DNA): TGTGCCAGCAGACCAGGGGGGTCCGGGGAGCTGTTTTTT. Translating gives CASRPGGSGELFF.

The chain couples TRBV7-2 to TRBJ2-1, with TRBD2 matching 9 bases. Germline CDR1 reads SGHTA; CDR2 reads FQGNSA. This CDR3 region has 15 residues. V lost 0 bases to trimming and J lost 6 bases; unmatched junction nucleotides: 3. Here the CDR3 DNA reads TGTGCCAGCAGCTTAGCCTTTAGCGGGAGCAATGAGCAGTTCTTC. This codes for CASSLAFSGSNEQFF.

This clonotype has at least ten counts. The chain couples TRBV29-1 to TRBJ2-2, with TRBD1 matching 9 bases. Germline CDR1 and CDR2: SQVTM and ANQGSEA. The CDR3 sequence is 15 residues long. V lost 5 bases to trimming and J lost 5 bases; unmatched junction nucleotides: 9. DNA for the CDR3: TGCAGCGTTCGGGAAAACAGGGGGCCGACCGGGGAGCTGTTTTTT. The encoded protein is CSVRENRGPTGELFF.

This clonotype was recorded at least ten times. V and J are TRBV6-6 and TRBJ2-5; D ambiguous. From germline, CDR1 is MNHNY and CDR2 SVGAGI (reference sequence). Trimming pared 0 bases from V and 5 bases from J, leaving 7 bases between. The CDR3 loop spans 13 amino acids. The CDR3 spells CASSYSGWETQYF. CDR3 DNA: TGTGCCAGCAGTTACTCCGGGTGGGAGACCCAGTACTTC.

V usage is TRBV28 and J usage is TRBJ2-7; the match to TRBD1 covers 8 bases. The ends lost 6 bases at V and 2 bases at J; junction bases unmatched: 6. Germline V gene data show CDR1 as MDHEN and CDR2 as SYDVKM. This CDR3 contains 14 residues. DNA for the CDR3: TGTGCCAGCAGCTGGGACAGGAGGACCTACGAGCAGTACTTC. This codes for CASSWDRRTYEQYF. Full variable domain (remainder filled in from reference TRBV28 and TRBJ2-7): DVKVTQSSRYLVKRTGEKVFLECVQDMDHENMFWYRQDPGLGLRLIYFSYDVKMKEKGDIPEGYSVSREKKERFSLILESASTNQTSMYLCASSWDRRTYEQYFGPGTRLTVT.

V gene TRBV12-3 or TRBV12-4 combines with J gene TRBJ2-5, with TRBD1 matching 7 bases. Trimming removed 6 bases from V and 1 base from J; junction bases left unmatched: 5. The CDR3 totals 14 residues. CDR3 in DNA: TGTGCCAGCAGAACCGGACAGGCCCAAGAGACCCAGTACTTC. Protein: CASRTGQAQETQYF.

A word on this clonotype: This may stem from a read error, because a much larger clone lies one nucleotide away. The CDR3 DNA is TGTGCCAGCAGACCGGACAGGGGGCTTTCTGGGGCCAGCGTCCTGACTTTC. This sequence encodes CASRPDRGLSGASVLTF. The chain recombines TRBV12-3 or TRBV12-4 with TRBJ2-6, with 11 bases matching TRBD1. This CDR3 is built from 17 residues.

This clonotype was counted many times. This chain uses TRBV9 with TRBJ2-2; D is undetermined. The V end was cut by 6 bases, the J end by 0 bases, with 12 bases between. Germline V gene data show CDR1 as SGDLS and CDR2 as YYNGEE. This CDR3 has 15 residues. This CDR3 reads CASNIGLPNTGELFF. The DNA of the CDR3 is TGTGCCAGCAACATCGGGTTACCGAACACCGGGGAGCTGTTTTTT.